The TCR beta chain under discussion was sequenced for a study of shared clonotypes between healthy human individuals. Every one of the donors was a Caucasian adult that lived in Nashville, Tennessee. V dropped 1 base and J dropped 6 bases, with 7 bases sitting between them. The V gene's germline CDR1 is SGDLS and CDR2 YYNGEE. The CDR3 contains 13 residues. The assay was immunoSEQ multiplex PCR, and TCRdb's table has in-frame clones only and misses some. Among more than 450,000 clones listed, around 74% were seen once. The sequence derives from a woman between 40 and 50 years old in good health. Some clones in this sample may be carry-over from other donors' samples. Material for sequencing was PBMCs. V usage is TRBV9 and J usage is TRBJ2-2, with D possibly called TRBD1 or TRBD2 (5 bases each). The CDR3 sequence: CASSVWGSGELFF. The DNA of the CDR3 is TGTGCCAGCAGCGTATGGGGGTCCGGGGAGCTGTTTTTT. Full variable domain (outside the CDR3, taken from reference TRBV9 and TRBJ2-2): DSGVTQTPKHLITATGQRVTLRCSPRSGDLSVYWYQQSLDQGLQFLIQYYNGEERAKGNILERFSAQQFPDLHSELNLSSLELGDSALYFCASSVWGSGELFFGEGSRLTVL.